A single sample is the source of the 23 T cell receptor beta chains below, sequenced in a study of cytomegalovirus exposure and HLA in healthy donors. The PCR made use of 60 Vbeta and 13 Jbeta primers. Repertoires were generated with immunoSEQ multiplex PCR, while TCRdb's copy carries only in-frame clones and drops some. This sample's table reports 65,000 to 80,000 clones. Sample: PBMCs. All receptors come from a female donor in good health and CMV-seropositive.

The chain combines TRBV6-4 with TRBJ1-5; possibly TRBD1 for D (6 bases). Germline V gene lookup returns CDR1 MRHNA and CDR2 SNTAGT. V dropped 2 bases and J dropped 1 base, with 12 bases sitting between them. The CDR3 has 16 amino acids. CDR3 amino acids: CASSDLQGKSNQPQHF. For the CDR3, the DNA is TGTGCCAGCAGTGACCTTCAGGGGAAGAGCAATCAGCCCCAGCATTTT.

This chain joins TRBV23-1 and TRBJ1-5; D gene uncertain. TRBV23-1 is identified as an open reading frame with a role that is uncertain. The CDR3 is 14 residues long. The ends were cut back, 5 bases at V and 7 bases at J, with 15 bases in the middle. Written as DNA, the CDR3 is TGCGCCAGCAGTGTAGGCGGGGTTTGCCAGCCCCAGCATTTT. Translating it yields CASSVGGVCQPQHF.

CDR3 coding DNA: TGTGCCAGCAGCCCCCGGCTAGCGGAATACAATGAGCAGTTCTTC. This translates into CASSPRLAEYNEQFF. The genes are TRBV7-2 and TRBJ2-1; 7 nucleotides agree with TRBD2. CDR1 is SGHTA, CDR2 FQGNSA, per germline. The CDR3 is made up of 15 amino acids. The trim removed 5 bases at V and 4 bases at J, leaving 8 bases unmatched.

The chain joins TRBV30 to TRBJ1-1; 7 bases fit TRBD1. The V gene's germline CDR1 is GTSNPN and CDR2 SVGIG (reference sequence). The CDR3 sequence is 15 residues long. Trimming cost V 3 bases and J 4 bases; bases outside gene matches: 11. CDR3 in DNA: TGTGCCTGGAGCCATACCGCGACAGGGCGCACTGAAGCTTTCTTT. Its translation: CAWSHTATGRTEAFF.

J is TRBJ2-3 and V is TRBV7-9; tentatively, D is TRBD1 (6 bases). In germline, CDR1 is SEHNR, CDR2 FQNEAQ (reference sequence). V lost 4 bases to trimming and J lost 1 base, with 9 bases between them. The CDR3 sequence is 14 residues long. CDR3 nucleotide sequence: TGTGCCAGCAGCTCATACAGGGGCACAGATACGCAGTATTTT. Translating gives CASSSYRGTDTQYF.

V and J are TRBV6-5 and TRBJ2-7; D gene uncertain. The CDR3 consists of 14 residues. In germline, CDR1 is MNHEY, CDR2 SVGAGI. Trimming left V 0 bases short and J 3 bases short, with 9 bases between. The CDR3: CASSYSRINYEQYF. In nucleotides, the CDR3 is TGTGCCAGCAGTTACTCGAGGATCAACTACGAGCAGTACTTC.

The chain joins TRBV30 to TRBJ1-5, with 8 bases lining up with TRBD1. CDR3 size: 15 residues. V dropped 5 bases and J dropped 5; count of bases not matched to a gene: 11. Germline CDR1 reads GTSNPN; CDR2 reads SVGIG (reference sequence). CDR3 in amino acids: CAWATGVSGYQPQHF. The CDR3 region has the DNA TGTGCCTGGGCGACAGGGGTGAGTGGTTATCAGCCCCAGCATTTT.

V and J are TRBV7-6 and TRBJ1-1, with TRBD1 matching over 11 bases. This CDR3 contains 16 residues. Trimming took 4 bases from V and 1 from J; bases not matched to a gene: 5. CDR1 and CDR2 (germline): SGHVS, FNYEAQ. CDR3 DNA sequence: TGTGCCAGCAGCTACAGGACAGGGGGCAGGAACACTGAAGCTTTCTTT. It codes for CASSYRTGGRNTEAFF.

The chain recombines TRBV4-1 with TRBJ2-7; 10 nucleotides line up with TRBD1. The CDR3 contains 14 residues. Germline V CDR1 and CDR2: MGHRA, YSYEKL. Trimming at V came to 4 bases and at J to 6 bases, leaving 6 bases not matched to a gene. CDR3 bases: TGCGCCAGCAGCCCCCGGGACAGGGGCTGCGAGCAGTACTTC. Translated: CASSPRDRGCEQYF.

The rearrangement links TRBV28 to TRBJ2-7; TRBD1 matches at 8 bases. This CDR3 region has 15 residues. Germline V lookup: CDR1 MDHEN, CDR2 SYDVKM. Trimming removed 6 bases from V and 0 bases from J; junction bases left unmatched: 7. The CDR3 coding sequence is TGTGCCAGCAGAGAGGGACAGGTGGTCTCCTACGAGCAGTACTTC. This translates into CASREGQVVSYEQYF.

The V gene is TRBV28, the J gene TRBJ2-7; TRBD2 matches 7 bases. V lost 6 bases, J lost 6 bases, and 14 bases stayed unmatched. Germline V CDR1 and CDR2: MDHEN, SYDVKM. The CDR3 length is 15 residues. CDR3 coding DNA: TGTGCCAGCAGCCTATTAGCGGGCGGACGTTTCGAGCAGTACTTC. It encodes CASSLLAGGRFEQYF.

The chain has TRBV5-5 and TRBJ2-5, with D possibly matching TRBD1 (6 bases). There are 14 residues in the CDR3. V dropped 3 bases and J dropped 2 bases, with 11 bases sitting between them. From germline, CDR1 is SGHKS and CDR2 YYEKEE (reference sequence). In DNA form, the CDR3 reads TGTGCCAGCAGCTCCCAGGGGTGGCAAGAGACCCAGTACTTC. As protein: CASSSQGWQETQYF. The whole variable domain, filled in from reference TRBV5-5 and TRBJ2-5, reads DAGVTQSPTHLIKTRGQQVTLRCSPISGHKSVSWYQQVLGQGPQFIFQYYEKEERGRGNFPDRFSARQFPNYSSELNVNALLLGDSALYLCASSSQGWQETQYFGPGTRLLVL.

The V gene is TRBV5-1, the J gene TRBJ2-3; a weak D match, TRBD1 (5 bases). Germline V lookup: CDR1 SGHRS, CDR2 YFSETQ. The CDR3 sequence is 18 residues long. V was pared by 2 bases and J by 3 bases, with 22 bases between. The CDR3 DNA is TGCGCCAGCAGCTTCAGACCGCTGGTAGGGGATAGGACAGATACGCAGTATTTT. It codes for CASSFRPLVGDRTDTQYF.

V gene TRBV19 combines with J gene TRBJ1-3; 7 bases agree with TRBD1. The CDR3 consists of 17 residues. V was pared by 4 bases and J by 2 bases, with 11 bases of the junction left unmatched. Per the germline V gene, CDR1 is LNHDA and CDR2 is SQIVND (reference sequence). The CDR3 reads CASSRQGDPVAGNTIYF. The CDR3 DNA reads TGTGCCAGTAGTAGACAGGGAGATCCTGTTGCTGGAAACACCATATATTTT.

This chain joins TRBV5-6 and TRBJ1-1; weak D call: TRBD1 (5 bases). Trimming removed 3 bases at V and 6 bases at J, with 15 bases between. This CDR3 spans 14 amino acids. Germline V gene sequence: CDR1 SGHDT, CDR2 YYEEEE. The CDR3 DNA sequence: TGTGCCAGCAGCTCAGGGCGGGAGGTGGCTGAAGCTTTCTTT. Residues: CASSSGREVAEAFF.

The chain links TRBV4-3 to TRBJ1-1, with D perhaps matching TRBD1 (6 bases). Trimming left V 3 bases short and J 4 bases short, with 9 bases between. CDR3 size: 13 residues. Germline CDR1 LGHNA, CDR2 YSLEER. DNA for the CDR3: TGCGCCAGCAGCCAGGGGGCGAGCACTGAAGCTTTCTTT. Protein sequence: CASSQGASTEAFF.

This chain links TRBV5-1 with TRBJ2-5, with D maybe TRBD1 (5 bases). The V end was cut by 2 bases, the J end by 5 bases, with 13 bases between. Germline V gene lookup returns CDR1 SGHRS and CDR2 YFSETQ. This CDR3 region has 14 residues. In nucleotides, the CDR3 is TGCGCCAGCAGCTTCAGGGCCCCCCAGGAGACCCAGTACTTC. It is translated as CASSFRAPQETQYF.

The chain uses TRBV4-1 and TRBJ2-7; 9 bases align to TRBD2. From germline, CDR1 is MGHRA and CDR2 YSYEKL. V dropped 3 bases and J dropped 6; count of bases not matched to a gene: 12. The CDR3 consists of 16 residues. CDR3 nucleotide sequence: TGCGCCAGCAGCCAGGCCCATGGGGCGGGGGGGCGCGAGCAGTACTTC. Translating gives CASSQAHGAGGREQYF.

The genes are TRBV19 and TRBJ2-7; 8 bases map to TRBD1. The germline CDR1 and CDR2 sequences are LNHDA and SQIVND (reference sequence). Trimming cost V 3 bases and J 3 bases; bases outside gene matches: 1. The CDR3 spans 13 residues. The CDR3 bases are TGTGCCAGTAGTATCGGACAGGGCTACGAGCAGTACTTC. It is translated as CASSIGQGYEQYF.

The V gene is TRBV11-2, the J gene TRBJ1-1; 7 positions match TRBD1. The germline gives CDR1 SGHAT, CDR2 FQNNGV. V shed 5 bases and J 1 base; nucleotides not matched to a gene: 4. CDR3 length equals 14 residues. CDR3: CASSPWTGNTEAFF. The CDR3 nucleotides are TGTGCCAGCAGCCCCTGGACAGGGAACACTGAAGCTTTCTTT.

The rearrangement joins TRBV6-5 to TRBJ2-2; maybe TRBD2 (5 bases). Germline V gives CDR1 MNHEY, CDR2 SVGAGI. The CDR3 loop spans 14 amino acids. Deletions cut 3 bases from V and 6 bases from J, with 11 bases between. CDR3 bases: TGTGCCAGCAGTTATCAGCGGTACCCCGGGGAGCTGTTTTTT. It is translated as CASSYQRYPGELFF.

The CDR3 reads CAWSGGAGQPQHF. The CDR3, as DNA: TGTGCCTGGTCAGGGGGCGCCGGCCAGCCCCAGCATTTT. The rearrangement uses TRBV30 and TRBJ1-5; 8 bases match TRBD1. With 5 bases clipped from V and 7 bases from J, the junction kept 7 bases outside the gene matches. CDR3 size: 13 residues. Germline V gene data show CDR1 as GTSNPN and CDR2 as SVGIG (reference sequence).

Of note for this clone: In the same sample, other DNA sequences code for this CDR3. The chain is built from TRBV28 and TRBJ1-4, with D possibly TRBD1 on 6 matching bases. V gave up 5 bases and J gave up 8 bases, with 18 bases separating them. The CDR3 length is 15 residues. Germline CDR1 is MDHEN and CDR2 is SYDVKM. The CDR3 region has the DNA TGTGCCAGCAGTCCTTCGGGGGGGCTTCGGGAAAAACTGTTTTTT. Its protein product is CASSPSGGLREKLFF.